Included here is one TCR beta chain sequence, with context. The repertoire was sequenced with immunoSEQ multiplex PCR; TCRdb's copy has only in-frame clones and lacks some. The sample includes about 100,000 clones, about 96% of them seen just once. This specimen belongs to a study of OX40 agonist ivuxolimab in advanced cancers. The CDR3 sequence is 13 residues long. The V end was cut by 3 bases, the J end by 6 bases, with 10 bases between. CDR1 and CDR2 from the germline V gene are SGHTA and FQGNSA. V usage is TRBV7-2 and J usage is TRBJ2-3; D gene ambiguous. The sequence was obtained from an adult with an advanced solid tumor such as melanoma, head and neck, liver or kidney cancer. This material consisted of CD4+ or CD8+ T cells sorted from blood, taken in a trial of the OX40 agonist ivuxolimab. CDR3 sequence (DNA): TGTGCCAGCAGCTTCAGGAACGAGGATACGCAGTATTTT. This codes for CASSFRNEDTQYF.